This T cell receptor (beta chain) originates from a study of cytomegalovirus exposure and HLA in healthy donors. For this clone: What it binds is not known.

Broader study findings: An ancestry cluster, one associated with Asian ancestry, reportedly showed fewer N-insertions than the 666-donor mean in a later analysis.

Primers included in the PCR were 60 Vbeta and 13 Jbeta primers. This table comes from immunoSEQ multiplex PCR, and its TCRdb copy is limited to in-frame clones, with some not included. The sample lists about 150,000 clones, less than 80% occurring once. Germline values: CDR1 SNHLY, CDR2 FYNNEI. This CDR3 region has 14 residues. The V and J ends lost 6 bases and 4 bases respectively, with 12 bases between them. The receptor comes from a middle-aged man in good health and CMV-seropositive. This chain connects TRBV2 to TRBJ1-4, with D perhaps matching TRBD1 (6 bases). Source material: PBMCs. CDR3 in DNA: TGTGCCAGCAGCGGAGGACAGATTAATGAAAAACTGTTTTTT. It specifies CASSGGQINEKLFF.